This T cell receptor (beta chain) is drawn from a study of blood T cells in healthy people across ages. Together with a sample-barcoded 5' primer, a J-beta primer mix was included in a second PCR lasting about 7 to 11 cycles. TCRdb reanalysed the 5' RACE reads using MiXCR and keeps one entry per CDR3 protein. The sample yields about 1.1 million distinct CDR3 sequences, 30% to 40% seen once. The CDR3 is 14 residues long. The TCR was taken from a man aged 18 to 30 in good health. Sample: blood. This chain uses TRBV12-3 or TRBV12-4 with TRBJ2-1, with D maybe TRBD2 (5 bases). Near its end, the DNA agrees better with TRBJ2-7, so the J call may be wrong. This CDR3 reads CASSYGGTYNEQYF. For the CDR3, the DNA is TGTGCCAGCAGTTACGGAGGCACCTACAATGAGCAGTACTTC.